This T cell receptor beta chain was found in a study of PD-1 blockade in classical Hodgkin lymphoma. Study-wide context: The study gave patients nivolumab 3 mg/kg intravenously every 2 weeks.

Data came from immunoSEQ multiplex PCR; TCRdb stores just in-frame clones and leaves some out. The sample lists some 31,000 clones; about two thirds were seen once. Points on this clone: What it binds is unknown.

Germline lookup yields CDR1 SEHNR and CDR2 FQNEAQ (reference sequence). After removal of 6 bases from V and 1 base from J, the junction contained 10 bases not matched to a gene. The CDR3 contains 17 residues. General observations from the study: Compared with healthy donors, newly diagnosed patients reportedly showed lower baseline TCR diversity. Possible causes of repertoire differences, disease activity or prior therapy, remain undefined.

Every single patient, without exception, relapsed after autologous stem cell transplantation, and brentuximab vedotin exposure varied. The rearrangement uses TRBV7-9 and TRBJ1-1, with 11 bases lining up with TRBD1. The sample was peripheral blood mononuclear cells (PBMCs), taken before the second cycle of nivolumab. This TCR came from a human donor with classical Hodgkin lymphoma. Here the CDR3 DNA reads TGTGCCAGCAGAGCCAACGGACAGGGGGCTCAGAACACTGAAGCTTTCTTT. This codes for CASRANGQGAQNTEAFF.